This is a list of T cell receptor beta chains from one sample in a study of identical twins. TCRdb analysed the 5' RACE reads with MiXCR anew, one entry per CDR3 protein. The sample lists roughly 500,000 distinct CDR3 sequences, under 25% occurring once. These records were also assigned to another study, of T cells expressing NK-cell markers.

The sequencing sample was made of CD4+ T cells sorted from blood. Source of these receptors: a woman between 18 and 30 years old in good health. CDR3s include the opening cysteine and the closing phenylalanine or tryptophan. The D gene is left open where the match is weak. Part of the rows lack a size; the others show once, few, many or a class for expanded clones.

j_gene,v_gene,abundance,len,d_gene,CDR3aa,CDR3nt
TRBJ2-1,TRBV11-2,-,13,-,CASSLYQQVEQFF,TGTGCCAGCAGCTTATACCAACAGGTCGAGCAGTTCTTC
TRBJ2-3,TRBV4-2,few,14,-,CASSQRQSTDTQYF,TGTGCCAGCAGCCAACGGCAATCCACAGATACGCAGTATTTT
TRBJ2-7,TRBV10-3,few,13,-,CAISGGSIYEQYF,TGTGCCATCAGTGGTGGCAGCATCTACGAGCAGTACTTC
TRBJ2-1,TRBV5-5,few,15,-,CASRMGGQGRDEQFF,TGTGCCAGCAGGATGGGGGGGCAGGGGAGGGATGAGCAGTTCTTC
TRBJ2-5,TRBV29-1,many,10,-,CSSKVETQYF,TGCAGCTCCAAAGTGGAGACCCAGTACTTC
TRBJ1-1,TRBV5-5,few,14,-,CASSPWTPNTEAFF,TGTGCCAGCAGCCCGTGGACACCCAACACTGAAGCTTTCTTT
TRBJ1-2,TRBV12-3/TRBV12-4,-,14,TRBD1,CASSRGGQPSGYTF,TGTGCCAGCAGTCGAGGGGGCCAACCCTCGGGCTACACCTTC
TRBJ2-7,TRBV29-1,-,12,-,CSVLGQSYEQYF,TGCAGCGTTCTCGGACAGAGTTACGAGCAGTACTTC
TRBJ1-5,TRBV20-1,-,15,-,CSARAGGVWNQPQHF,TGCAGTGCTAGGGCGGGGGGGGTATGGAATCAGCCCCAGCATTTT
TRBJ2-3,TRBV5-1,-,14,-,CASSLAPATDTQYF,TGCGCCAGCAGCTTGGCCCCCGCCACAGATACGCAGTATTTT
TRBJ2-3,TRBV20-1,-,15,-,CSARKFGGNTDTQYF,TGCAGTGCTAGAAAATTCGGAGGGAACACAGATACGCAGTATTTT
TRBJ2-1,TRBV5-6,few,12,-,CASSLSLGRKFF,TGTGCCAGCAGCTTGTCTTTGGGCAGGAAGTTCTTC
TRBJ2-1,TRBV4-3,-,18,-,CASSQDYGTRGGGNEQFF,TGCGCCAGCAGCCAAGACTACGGAACCCGAGGTGGGGGCAATGAGCAGTTCTTC
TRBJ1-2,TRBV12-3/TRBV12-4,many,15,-,CASSYSGSPPSGYTF,TGTGCCAGCAGTTATTCAGGGTCCCCACCTTCGGGCTACACCTTC
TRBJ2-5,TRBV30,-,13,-,CAWTGDLGETQYF,TGTGCCTGGACAGGGGACTTAGGGGAGACCCAGTACTTC
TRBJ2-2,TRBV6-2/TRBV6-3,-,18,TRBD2,CASSSRTSGNTNTGELFF,TGTGCCAGCAGTTCTAGGACTAGCGGGAATACGAACACCGGGGAGCTGTTTTTT